This TCR beta chain originates from a study of HIV-infected children after antiretroviral therapy interruption. At the level of the study: Most participating children were previously exposed to EBV and CMV.

Treatment of the sample: PENTA 11 planned treatment interruption arm or continuous ART arm. Only samples with at least 5 million viable PBMCs qualified. This clonotype has a count of ten or more. The antigen is undetermined. J gave up 2 bases and V 6 bases, and 2 bases lay outside the gene matches. Germline CDR1 reads SQVTM; CDR2 reads ANQGSEA. The CDR3 covers 12 residues. Study-level results: After treatment interruption started, naive CD4+ CDR3 overlap across time points dropped. By the end of treatment interruption, naive CD4+ clonality (Gini) increased.

The TCR library was built from RNA with a 3' RACE protocol and unique molecular identifiers. TCRdb used MiXCR to reprocess the 3' RACE reads, holding one entry per CDR3 protein. Seen here are about 89,000 distinct CDR3 sequences, around 6.9% observed once, and the top ten hold 1% to 1.3%. The chain joins TRBV29-1 to TRBJ2-7; 9 positions agree with TRBD1. This clonotype originated in a pool of human donors with HIV. Sequences were derived from CD45RA+ CD4+ T cells from PBMCs, pooled from several time points, sampled from a donor given antiretroviral therapy, either interrupted or continuous. The subset here: naive CD4+ CD45RA+ CD45RO- T cells. The CDR3 loop is CSVGDRAYEQYF. In DNA, the CDR3 is TGCAGCGTAGGGGACAGGGCCTACGAGCAGTACTTC.